The entry below gives a single T cell receptor beta chain sequence along with its context. This specimen comes from a study of blood T cell repertoires in COVID-19. Study as a whole: Sources were T cells, B-cell-depleted T cells, or PBMCs; the material itself was cDNA or gDNA.

How the authors handled the data: For nucleated cells, counts were estimated from reference gene primer amplification. Measured with immunoSEQ multiplex PCR; TCRdb has only the in-frame clones, and not every one. From that table come the V and J calls and clone size; the DNA was used to work out D and trimming. The sample records more than 85,000 clones, about nine tenths being singletons. The junction had 21 bases not matched to a gene; V was cut back by 2 bases and J by 7 bases. Germline lookup yields CDR1 KGHDR and CDR2 SFDVKD. The CDR3 extends over 20 amino acids. The chain couples TRBV24-1 to TRBJ1-4; 7 bases map to TRBD1. The TCR originated in a young man with acute or convalescent COVID-19. The sample taken for sequencing was peripheral blood. CDR3 in DNA: TGTGCCACCAGTGATTCCCCTTGTTCGGGACAGAGAACGGTGGGTGAAAAACTGTTTTTT. Protein product: CATSDSPCSGQRTVGEKLFF.